One sample yielded the 13 T cell receptor beta chains listed below, sequenced in a study of shared clonotypes between healthy human individuals. Profiling relied on immunoSEQ multiplex PCR, and the TCRdb table lists in-frame clones only, not all of them. The table has about 500,000 clones, approximately 77% seen once. Material for sequencing was PBMCs. These receptors all come from a woman between 35 and 50 years old in good health. Some clones in this sample may be carry-over from other donors' samples.

CDR3 protein: CSVAGGRADTQYF. The CDR3 DNA sequence: TGCAGCGTTGCAGGCGGTCGCGCAGATACGCAGTATTTT. The genes are TRBV29-1 and TRBJ2-3; D is undetermined. CDR3 size: 13 residues. V was shortened by 4 bases and J by 4 bases, with 12 bases between the two germline ends. The V gene's germline CDR1 is SQVTM and CDR2 ANQGSEA.

The rearrangement joins TRBV19 to TRBJ2-2; the D gene is possibly TRBD2 (5 bases). V was cut by 0 bases and J by 1 base, with 9 bases left in between. CDR3 size: 16 residues. Per the germline V gene, CDR1 is LNHDA and CDR2 is SQIVND (reference sequence). The CDR3 coding sequence is TGTGCCAGTAGTATAGAGCTAGCTGGGAACACCGGGGAGCTGTTTTTT. Encoded protein: CASSIELAGNTGELFF. Full variable domain (remainder filled in from reference TRBV19 and TRBJ2-2): DGGITQSPKYLFRKEGQNVTLSCEQNLNHDAMYWYRQDPGQGLRLIYYSQIVNDFQKGDIAEGYSVSREKKESFPLTVTSAQKNPTAFYLCASSIELAGNTGELFFGEGSRLTVL.

The chain couples TRBV7-9 to TRBJ1-1; D is possibly TRBD1 (6 bases). The V end was cut by 1 base, the J end by 6 bases, with 12 bases between. Germline V CDR1 and CDR2: SEHNR, FQNEAQ (reference sequence). The CDR3 consists of 14 residues. DNA of the CDR3: TGTGCCAGCAGCTTAGAACAGGGCAGGTCTGAAGCTTTCTTT. It yields the protein CASSLEQGRSEAFF.

A remark on this clone: With a much larger clone just one base away, this may be a read error. In the same sample, other DNA sequences code for this CDR3. The J gene is TRBJ1-4, the V gene TRBV2; 11 nucleotides align to TRBD1. This CDR3 region has 17 residues. Germline CDR1 is SNHLY and CDR2 is FYNNEI. The CDR3 spells CASRESPGTGGHEKLFF. CDR3 in DNA: TGCGCCAGCAGGGAAAGTCCGGGGACAGGGGGTCATGAAAAACTGTTTTTT. The entire variable domain, with the rest obtained from reference TRBV2 and TRBJ1-4, is as follows: EPEVTQTPSHQVTQMGQEVILRCVPISNHLYFYWYRQILGQKVEFLVSFYNNEISEKSEIFDDQFSVERPDGSNFTLKIRSTKLEDSAMYFCASRESPGTGGHEKLFFGSGTQLSVL.

As for this clone: The junction and the germline gene differ at one end; a read error may be behind it. This sample also contains other DNA sequences that code for the same CDR3. The rearrangement uses TRBV5-6 and TRBJ2-3; D ambiguous. Germline V gene sequence: CDR1 SGHDT, CDR2 YYEEEE. The length of the CDR3 is 14 residues. The CDR3 bases are TGTGCCAGCAGCTTGGACCCAAGCACGGATACGCAGTATTTT. Translated, it gives CASSLDPSTDTQYF.

With regard to this clone: The sample contains more than one DNA sequence encoding this CDR3. The chain uses TRBV6-1 and TRBJ2-3; D gene uncertain. CDR3 size: 12 residues. The V end was cut by 4 bases, the J end by 0 bases, with 2 bases between. Germline lookup yields CDR1 MNHNS and CDR2 SASEGT. CDR3 in amino acids: CASSGSTDTQYF. In DNA form, the CDR3 reads TGTGCCAGCAGTGGGAGCACAGATACGCAGTATTTT.

The genes are TRBV30 and TRBJ1-1, with D uncertain. This CDR3 spans 14 amino acids. CDR1 and CDR2 from the germline V gene are GTSNPN and SVGIG (reference sequence). The V gene lost 6 bases and the J gene lost 3 bases, with 17 bases spanning the gap. This chain's CDR3 is CACTTGVSYTEAFF. Here the CDR3 DNA reads TGTGCCTGCACCACCGGGGTGTCCTACACTGAAGCTTTCTTT.

This clone was detected ten times or more. The chain carries TRBV28 and TRBJ2-3; maybe TRBD2 (6 bases). Trimming took off 2 bases at V and 1 base at J, with 7 bases between the two ends. Germline CDR1 MDHEN, CDR2 SYDVKM. This CDR3 comprises 14 residues. The CDR3 nucleotides read TGTGCCAGCAGTTTAGGCGGGGGCACAGATACGCAGTATTTT. Residues: CASSLGGGTDTQYF. The complete variable domain, with remaining parts taken from reference TRBV28 and TRBJ2-3, reads DVKVTQSSRYLVKRTGEKVFLECVQDMDHENMFWYRQDPGLGLRLIYFSYDVKMKEKGDIPEGYSVSREKKERFSLILESASTNQTSMYLCASSLGGGTDTQYFGPGTRLTVL.

Note on this clone: A far larger clone is only one base removed, so a read error is likely. V is TRBV7-2 and J is TRBJ1-1, with TRBD1 identical over 8 bases. The CDR3 is 15 amino acids. CDR1 is SGHTA, CDR2 FQGNSA, per germline. CDR3 in amino acids: CAGSPYGQGINGAFF. CDR3 bases: TGTGCCGGCAGCCCATATGGACAGGGAATAAATGGGGCTTTCTTT.

V is TRBV9 and J is TRBJ2-2, with a tentative D call TRBD1 (6 bases). Trimming cost V 2 bases and J 1 base, with 9 bases left between them. CDR3 size: 15 residues. Germline V lookup: CDR1 SGDLS, CDR2 YYNGEE. CDR3 in amino acids: CASSVQGGNTGELFF. CDR3 sequence (DNA): TGTGCCAGCAGCGTCCAAGGGGGGAACACCGGGGAGCTGTTTTTT.

This chain links TRBV7-8 with TRBJ1-5; a possible D gene is TRBD1 (5 bases). The CDR3 sequence is 17 residues long. Germline CDR1 reads SGHVS; CDR2 reads FQNEAQ. The V end was cut by 1 base, the J end by 2 bases, with 15 bases between. CDR3 DNA: TGTGCCAGCAGCTTAGTCAACGGGGCCTTCGGCAATCAGCCCCAGCATTTT. Its protein is CASSLVNGAFGNQPQHF. Full variable domain (remainder filled in from reference TRBV7-8 and TRBJ1-5): GAGVSQSPRYKVAKRGQDVALRCDPISGHVSLFWYQQALGQGPEFLTYFQNEAQLDKSGLPSDRFFAERPEGSVSTLKIQRTQQEDSAVYLCASSLVNGAFGNQPQHFGDGTRLSIL.

V usage is TRBV7-2 and J usage is TRBJ1-1; D remains ambiguous. CDR3 length: 14 amino acids. The V and J ends lost 6 bases and 0 bases respectively, with 11 bases between them. The germline CDR1 and CDR2 sequences are SGHTA and FQGNSA. The CDR3 bases are TGTGCCAGCAGTAAATCCATGGTGAACACTGAAGCTTTCTTT. Protein sequence: CASSKSMVNTEAFF.

This clone occurred a few times. The chain employs TRBV18 and TRBJ2-3; the D gene is possibly TRBD2 (6 bases). V was pared by 3 bases and J by 1 base, with 11 bases between. Germline loops: CDR1 KGHSH, CDR2 LQKENI. This CDR3 comprises 15 residues. The CDR3 nucleotides read TGTGCCAGCTCACCTCGGGCTAGCGGCACAGATACGCAGTATTTT. It translates to CASSPRASGTDTQYF. The whole variable domain, filled in from reference TRBV18 and TRBJ2-3, reads NAGVMQNPRHLVRRRGQEARLRCSPMKGHSHVYWYRQLPEEGLKFMVYLQKENIIDESGMPKERFSAEFPKEGPSILRIQQVVRGDSAAYFCASSPRASGTDTQYFGPGTRLTVL.